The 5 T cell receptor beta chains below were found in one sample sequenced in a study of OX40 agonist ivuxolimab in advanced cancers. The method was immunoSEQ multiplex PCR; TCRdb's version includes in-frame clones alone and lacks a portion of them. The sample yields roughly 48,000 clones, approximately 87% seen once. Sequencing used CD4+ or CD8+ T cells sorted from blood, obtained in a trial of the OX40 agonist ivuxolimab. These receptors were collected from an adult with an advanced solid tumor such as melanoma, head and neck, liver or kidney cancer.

CDR3 in amino acids: CASRYHSGQGSENEQFF. CDR3 in DNA: TGTGCAAGTCGCTATCACTCCGGACAGGGGAGTGAGAATGAGCAGTTCTTC. The chain uses TRBV12-2 and TRBJ2-1; the D segment call TRBD1 is taken from the table without a DNA check. TRBV12-2 has pseudogene status. This CDR3 comprises 17 residues.

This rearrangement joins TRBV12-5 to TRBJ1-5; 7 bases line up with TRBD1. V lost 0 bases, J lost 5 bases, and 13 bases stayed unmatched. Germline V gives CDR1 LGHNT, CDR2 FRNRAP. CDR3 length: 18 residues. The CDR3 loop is CASGLVLDRDFLDQPQHF. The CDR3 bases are TGTGCTAGTGGTTTGGTTTTAGACAGGGATTTTCTCGATCAGCCCCAGCATTTT.

CDR3 region: CASSLDFQNTEAFF. CDR3 nucleotide sequence: TGTGCCAGCAGCTTAGACTTCCAGAACACTGAAGCTTTCTTT. This chain joins TRBV7-9 and TRBJ1-1; D remains ambiguous. The CDR3 has 14 residues. Trimming removed 1 base at V and 1 base at J, with 7 bases between. The germline V gene has CDR1 SEHNR and CDR2 FQNEAQ (reference sequence). The full variable domain, completed using reference TRBV7-9 and TRBJ1-1, is DTGVSQNPRHKITKRGQNVTFRCDPISEHNRLYWYRQTLGQGPEFLTYFQNEAQLEKSRLLSDRFSAERPKGSFSTLEIQRTEQGDSAMYLCASSLDFQNTEAFFGQGTRLTVV.

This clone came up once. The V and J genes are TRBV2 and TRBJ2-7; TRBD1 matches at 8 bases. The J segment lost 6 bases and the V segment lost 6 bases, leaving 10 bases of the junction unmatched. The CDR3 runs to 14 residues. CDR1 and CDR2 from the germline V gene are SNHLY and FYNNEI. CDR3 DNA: TGTGCCAGCAGGGTAACAGGGGGGACATCCGAGCAGTACTTC. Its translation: CASRVTGGTSEQYF.

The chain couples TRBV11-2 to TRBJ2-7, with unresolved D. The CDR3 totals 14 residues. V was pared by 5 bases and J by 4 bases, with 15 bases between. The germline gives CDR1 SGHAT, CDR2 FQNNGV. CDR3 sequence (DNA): TGTGCCAGCAGCCCTGGGCCCCTCTCATACGAGCAGTACTTC. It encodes CASSPGPLSYEQYF. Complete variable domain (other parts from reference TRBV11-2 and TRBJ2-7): EAGVAQSPRYKIIEKRQSVAFWCNPISGHATLYWYQQILGQGPKLLIQFQNNGVVDDSQLPKDRFSAERLKGVDSTLKIQPAKLEDSAVYLCASSPGPLSYEQYFGPGTRLTVT.